Sequencing of this T cell receptor beta chain was carried out in a study of T cell responses to AZD1222 COVID-19 vaccine (dated by TCRdb to 2020 to 2023). In the study overall: TCR sequencing was performed for more than 230 trial participants, of whom some 200 were given two doses of AZD1222 and some 25 were given two doses of MenACWY control vaccine. Trial participants were enrolled by age into subgroups of 18-55, 56-69 and 70-plus years, and about 150, 27 and 61 TCR-sequenced participants, respectively, were included in these subgroups.

Study-wide conclusions, independent of this receptor: The whole spike protein was spanned by vaccine-associated CD4 TCRs, and dominant responses were seen in regions 160-218 and 743-854. A significant rise in spike-specific TCR breadth and depth was observed after two AZD1222 doses relative to day 0 and relative to MenACWY recipients. Nearly half of unique spike-specific TCRs reportedly recognized epitopes outside regions mutated in the B.1.351 and B.1.1.7 variants. Because no day 14 peak-response samples were available, the repertoires could be characterized only after the peak T cell response. Conclusions about previously exposed vaccinees are limited, since just 5 to 7 AZD1222 recipients were seropositive for SARS-CoV-2 at baseline. Most participants were white British and females outnumbered males, and the authors suggested that clonal diversity may have been underestimated. The 56-69-year group was small, and its depth increase did not reach significance, likely because of low power.

Explained via the paper, the time point label denotes: baseline before first vaccination. The meaning of the sample's treatment or condition label: meningococcal conjugate vaccine given as trial control. Samples from vaccinated people were obtained from the UK trials COV001 and COV002, which included a single-blind randomized controlled phase 2/3 trial of AZD1222 (ChAdOx1 nCoV-19) in healthy adults. For TCRbeta chain sequencing, PBMC samples from trial participants were taken at day 0 and at day 28 after the second dose. Of note for this clone: This receptor's antigen is unknown. Base quality data are lacking; no much larger clone is found one base away.

The CDR3 regions of human TCRbeta chains were subjected to immunosequencing. Per the source publication's procedure: TCRs in the repertoires were matched against a reference library of SARS-CoV-2-specific TCRs that had been generated with the MIRA antigen-specificity platform. Breadth meant the fraction of unique TCRs that were SARS-CoV-2-associated, whereas depth meant the fraction of total T cells that were SARS-CoV-2-associated. Each spike-specific TCR was assigned to its reactive spike region and to a CD4 or CD8 class using the MIRA data. Log10-transformed breadth and depth values were compared by one-way ANOVA with Sidak's multiple comparisons tests. Not all clones reach the TCRdb copy of this immuneACCESS table, which keeps in-frame sequences only. Checked studies attribute under half of the gap to unresolved V genes and leave the rest unexplained. Clone size and the V and J calls come from that table; the DNA yielded D and trimming. This sample has roughly 80,000 clones in its table, and nearly 90% of those were observed once. 5% of the sample is taken by the ten largest.

The germline V gene supplies CDR1 SNHLY and CDR2 FYNNEI. The CDR3 spans 14 residues, from the cysteine through the phenylalanine. The CDR3 DNA has 42 bases and is translated from base 1. Cut back by 5 bases and 3 bases, the V and J ends lie 13 bases apart. The chain is assembled from TRBV2 and TRBJ1-1, with a weak D call of TRBD1 (5 bases match). The input for sequencing was peripheral blood, taken on day 0 of MenACWY control vaccination. This TCR was recovered from an adult in good health. The CDR3 reads as follows: CASSRALQDTEAFF. The DNA is TGTGCCAGCAGTCGGGCCTTACAGGACACTGAAGCTTTCTTT.